Shown below are 23 T cell receptor beta chains from a single sample sequenced in a study of blood T cell repertoires in COVID-19. Sequencing used immunoSEQ multiplex PCR; TCRdb keeps in-frame clones, though not all of them. This repertoire shows roughly 250,000 clones, roughly 91% found once; its top ten account for 8.8%. Sequences were obtained from PBMCs or T cells enriched from blood (not recorded which). These receptors were obtained from a man in his forties who had recovered from COVID-19.

The chain employs TRBV27 and TRBJ2-2, with 10 positions matching TRBD1. This CDR3 has 15 amino acids. The germline V gene encodes CDR1 MNHEY and CDR2 SMNVEV (reference sequence). V gave up 6 bases and J gave up 4 bases; unmatched junction bases: 5. The CDR3 is CASRHRDRGTGELFF. The CDR3 DNA reads TGTGCCAGCAGACACCGGGACAGGGGCACCGGGGAGCTGTTTTTT.

This chain's CDR3 is CASRGWTGGTGANVLTF. The CDR3 nucleotides read TGTGCCAGCAGGGGCTGGACAGGGGGCACTGGGGCCAACGTCCTGACTTTC. The V gene is TRBV2, the J gene TRBJ2-6; TRBD1 matches at 11 bases. The CDR3 contains 17 residues. Germline CDR1 reads SNHLY; CDR2 reads FYNNEI. V lost 6 bases, J lost 2 bases, and 6 bases stayed unmatched.

The J gene is TRBJ1-4, the V gene TRBV11-2; weak D call: TRBD1 (6 bases). The germline V gene encodes CDR1 SGHAT and CDR2 FQNNGV. The CDR3 contains 15 residues. Trimming took off 0 bases at V and 8 bases at J, with 13 bases between the two ends. The DNA of the CDR3 is TGTGCCAGCAGCTTAGAGCGGGGGCTTATCGAAAAACTGTTTTTT. Amino acid sequence: CASSLERGLIEKLFF. Filled out from reference TRBV11-2 and TRBJ1-4, the complete variable domain reads EAGVAQSPRYKIIEKRQSVAFWCNPISGHATLYWYQQILGQGPKLLIQFQNNGVVDDSQLPKDRFSAERLKGVDSTLKIQPAKLEDSAVYLCASSLERGLIEKLFFGSGTQLSVL.

The CDR3 DNA is TGTGCCAGCAGCGTAGAAACTAGCGGACTTAATGAGCAGTTCTTC. This sequence encodes CASSVETSGLNEQFF. The genes are TRBV9 and TRBJ2-1, with TRBD2 matching 8 bases. Trimming cost V 0 bases and J 7 bases; bases outside gene matches: 6. In germline, CDR1 is SGDLS, CDR2 YYNGEE. There are 15 residues in the CDR3.

The chain combines TRBV6-9 with TRBJ2-3; 15 positions match TRBD2. The V segment lost 6 bases and the J segment 3 bases; nucleotides outside the gene matches: 22. Germline CDR1 is MNHGY and CDR2 is SVAAGI. This CDR3 region has 22 residues. The CDR3 DNA reads as TGTGCCAGCAGGACGGAGGGGTCGGGGATTGGGACTAGCGGGGGGATTACAGATACGCAGTATTTT. Its translation: CASRTEGSGIGTSGGITDTQYF.

This clone was seen just once. The V call is TRBV3-1 (or the pseudogene TRBV3-2), the J call TRBJ2-6; D uncertain. The V and J ends lost 0 bases and 0 bases respectively, with 12 bases between them. Germline assignment: CDR1 LGHDT and CDR2 YNNKEL (reference sequence). This CDR3 comprises 18 residues. The CDR3 nucleotides read TGTGCCAGCAGCCAAGATAAGGCAGGCTGCTCTGGGGCCAACGTCCTGACTTTC. Translation: CASSQDKAGCSGANVLTF.

The V gene is TRBV29-1, the J gene TRBJ2-1, with 12 nucleotides matching TRBD2. J gave up 7 bases and V 1 base, and 8 bases lay outside the gene matches. CDR1 is SQVTM, CDR2 ANQGSEA, per germline. The CDR3 is made up of 16 amino acids. Here the CDR3 reads CSVEAGLAGRLNEQFF. CDR3 sequence (DNA): TGCAGCGTTGAAGCCGGACTAGCGGGACGATTGAATGAGCAGTTCTTC.

The genes are TRBV25-1 and TRBJ1-2, with TRBD1 matching 7 bases. V shed 6 bases, J shed 7 bases, and the junction held 5 bases outside the gene matches. Per the germline V gene, CDR1 is MGHDK and CDR2 is SYGVNS. CDR3 size: 12 residues. Written as DNA, the CDR3 is TGTGCCAGCAGGCGACAGGGCTCTGGCTACACCTTC. This gives the protein CASRRQGSGYTF.

The count of this clone is one. Within the sample, other DNA sequences also encode this same CDR3. The rearrangement joins TRBV9 to TRBJ1-1; D is undetermined. The germline V gene encodes CDR1 SGDLS and CDR2 YYNGEE. This CDR3 comprises 13 residues. With 2 bases removed from V and 1 base from J, the gap between germline ends came to 6 bases. This CDR3 is CASSVSGNTEAFF. In nucleotides, the CDR3 is TGTGCCAGCAGCGTCTCAGGGAACACTGAAGCTTTCTTT.

To note about this clone: The same CDR3 arises from other DNA sequences in this sample as well. J is TRBJ2-2 and V is TRBV9; 10 positions match TRBD1. The CDR3 sequence is 16 residues long. Germline CDR1 and CDR2: SGDLS and YYNGEE. V gave up 0 bases and J gave up 4 bases; unmatched junction bases: 3. CDR3 DNA sequence: TGTGCCAGCAGCGTAGTTGGACAGGGGGGCACCGGGGAGCTGTTTTTT. This codes for CASSVVGQGGTGELFF.

V and J are TRBV27 and TRBJ2-7, with D possibly being TRBD2 (5 bases). Trimming removed 5 bases at V and 5 bases at J, with 13 bases between. CDR1 is MNHEY and CDR2 is SMNVEV in the germline V gene (reference sequence). The CDR3 covers 13 residues. CDR3 in amino acids: CASSPPGFDEQYF. DNA for the CDR3: TGTGCCAGCAGTCCCCCGGGGTTTGACGAGCAGTACTTC.

This clone came up once. V gene TRBV6-5 combines with J gene TRBJ2-2, with 11 bases aligning to TRBD1. The CDR3 extends over 13 amino acids. Losses at the gene ends were 6 bases for V and 7 bases for J; bases not matched to a gene: 1. Germline V gene data show CDR1 as MNHEY and CDR2 as SVGAGI. CDR3 in amino acids: CASRDRGLGELFF. CDR3 nucleotides: TGTGCCAGCAGGGACAGGGGGCTCGGGGAGCTGTTTTTT.

The chain recombines TRBV18 with TRBJ2-6; D might be TRBD2 (5 bases). The CDR3 has 15 residues. Germline V gene data show CDR1 as KGHSH and CDR2 as LQKENI. The germline V and J ends were trimmed by 3 bases and 4 bases, with 10 bases remaining between them. In DNA, the CDR3 is TGTGCCAGCTCACCGACGGGGAGCGGGGCCAACGTCCTGACTTTC. Residues: CASSPTGSGANVLTF.

The rearrangement joins TRBV5-4 to TRBJ2-7, with TRBD2 matching 10 bases. Germline assignment: CDR1 SGHNT and CDR2 YYREEE (reference sequence). The length of the CDR3 is 16 residues. J gave up 6 bases and V 4 bases, and 13 bases lay outside the gene matches. The CDR3 nucleotides read TGTGCCAGCAGCGCACCACTGAGCGGGGGGGCTGGCGAGCAGTACTTC. Its translation is CASSAPLSGGAGEQYF.

This chain uses TRBV11-2 with TRBJ1-2; TRBD1 agrees at 7 bases. Germline V gene data show CDR1 as SGHAT and CDR2 as FQNNGV. CDR3 size: 14 residues. Trimming at V came to 1 base and at J to 7 bases, leaving 6 bases not matched to a gene. The CDR3 sequence is CASSLVSGTAGYTF. The CDR3 nucleotides read TGTGCCAGCAGCTTAGTATCCGGGACAGCTGGCTACACCTTC.

V and J are TRBV6-5 and TRBJ2-5, with a tentative D call TRBD2 (6 bases). Germline-derived CDR1 and CDR2 are MNHEY and SVGAGI. The CDR3 consists of 14 residues. V was pared by 0 bases and J by 4 bases, with 9 bases between. The CDR3 reads CASSYSNGGETQYF. The CDR3 nucleotides read TGTGCCAGCAGTTACTCGAACGGGGGAGAGACCCAGTACTTC.

The chain recombines TRBV5-1 with TRBJ2-3; D possibly corresponds to TRBD2 (7 bases). The CDR3 totals 16 residues. Germline loops: CDR1 SGHRS, CDR2 YFSETQ. Trimming took 4 bases from V and 3 from J, leaving 18 bases between them. Here the CDR3 DNA reads TGCGCCAGCAGCCCGAGGACGGGGAGGGGGACAGATACGCAGTATTTT. It codes for CASSPRTGRGTDTQYF.

This clone came up once. CDR3 nucleotide sequence: TGTGCCAGCAGGCCTGACAGGGGAAGGAACGGCTACACCTTC. This codes for CASRPDRGRNGYTF. The chain joins TRBV28 to TRBJ1-2; 8 nucleotides match TRBD1. The CDR3 totals 14 residues. After removal of 6 bases from V and 8 bases from J, the junction contained 11 bases not matched to a gene. CDR1 and CDR2 from the germline V gene are MDHEN and SYDVKM.

V and J are TRBV15 and TRBJ1-4; D is unclear. The CDR3 has 14 amino acids. Trimming left V 5 bases short and J 4 bases short, with 11 bases between. CDR1 is LNHNV and CDR2 is YYDKDF in the germline V gene (reference sequence). CDR3 bases: TGTGCCACCAGCGGCCGCGGATATAATGAAAAACTGTTTTTT. Amino acid sequence: CATSGRGYNEKLFF.

The V gene is TRBV5-3, the J gene TRBJ1-5, with TRBD1 matching over 10 bases. TRBV5-3 is reported as an ORF; its role is uncertain. V lost 4 bases to trimming and J lost 5 bases; unmatched junction nucleotides: 24. The CDR3 contains 21 residues. CDR3 nucleotides: TGTGCCAGAAGCCTTCCCGACAGGGGGCGTTTAAGGGTTCTAGGCGATCAGCCCCAGCATTTT. Translation gives CARSLPDRGRLRVLGDQPQHF.

The rearrangement links TRBV7-9 to TRBJ1-2; 7 bases fit TRBD1. The CDR3 runs to 14 residues. Trimming cost V 4 bases and J 4 bases; bases outside gene matches: 6. From germline, CDR1 is SEHNR and CDR2 FQNEAQ (reference sequence). The CDR3 DNA is TGTGCCAGCAGCTCCTGGGGACAGTCCTATGGCTACACCTTC. Protein: CASSSWGQSYGYTF.

The genes are TRBV7-2 and TRBJ1-5; weak D call: TRBD1 (5 bases). V lost 3 bases to trimming and J lost 6 bases, with 18 bases between them. This CDR3 has 16 residues. In germline, CDR1 is SGHTA, CDR2 FQGNSA. The CDR3 sequence: CASSLKGRRQGQPQHF. The CDR3 region has the DNA TGTGCCAGCAGCTTGAAGGGCCGTCGTCAGGGTCAGCCCCAGCATTTT.

This sequence joins TRBV2 and TRBJ2-3; D not resolved. Germline V CDR1 and CDR2: SNHLY, FYNNEI. This CDR3 has 12 residues. V was clipped by 2 bases and J by 7 bases, with 7 bases between them. The CDR3 region has the DNA TGTGCCAGCAGTGAACCCCCCAATACGCAGTATTTT. It yields the protein CASSEPPNTQYF.